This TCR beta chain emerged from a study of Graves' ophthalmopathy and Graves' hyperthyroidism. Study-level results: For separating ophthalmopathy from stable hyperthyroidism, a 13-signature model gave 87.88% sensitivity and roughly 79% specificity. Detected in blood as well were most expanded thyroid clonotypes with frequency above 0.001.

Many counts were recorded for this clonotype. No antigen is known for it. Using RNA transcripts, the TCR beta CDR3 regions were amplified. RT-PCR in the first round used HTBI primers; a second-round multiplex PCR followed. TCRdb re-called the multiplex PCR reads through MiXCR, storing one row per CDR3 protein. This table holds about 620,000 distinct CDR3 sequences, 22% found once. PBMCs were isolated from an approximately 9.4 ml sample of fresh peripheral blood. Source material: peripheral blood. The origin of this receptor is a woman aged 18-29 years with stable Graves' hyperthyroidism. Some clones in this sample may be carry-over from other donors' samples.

The CDR3 region has the DNA TGTGCCAGCAGTTACTTCAGGGGTCCCTATGGCTACACCTTC. Protein: CASSYFRGPYGYTF. The V and J genes are TRBV6-5 and TRBJ1-2, with a possible D match to TRBD1 (6 bases). Germline V gene lookup returns CDR1 MNHEY and CDR2 SVGAGI. The CDR3 contains 14 residues. Deletions cut 1 base from V and 4 bases from J, with 10 bases between.